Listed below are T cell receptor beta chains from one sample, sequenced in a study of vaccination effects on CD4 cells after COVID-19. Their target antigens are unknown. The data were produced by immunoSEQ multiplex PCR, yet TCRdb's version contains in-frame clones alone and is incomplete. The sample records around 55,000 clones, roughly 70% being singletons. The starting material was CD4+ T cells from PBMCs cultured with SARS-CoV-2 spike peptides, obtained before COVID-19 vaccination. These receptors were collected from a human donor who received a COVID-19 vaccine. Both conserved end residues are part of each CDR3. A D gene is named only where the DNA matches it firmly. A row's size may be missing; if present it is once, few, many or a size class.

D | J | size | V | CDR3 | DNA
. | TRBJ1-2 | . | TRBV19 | CASSIVRPANYGYTF | TGTGCCAGTAGTATAGTTCGGCCCGCAAACTATGGCTACACCTTC
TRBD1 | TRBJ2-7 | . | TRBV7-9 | CASSLGGQGSFLYEQYF | TGTGCCAGCAGCTTGGGAGGACAGGGGAGCTTTCTCTACGAGCAGTACTTC
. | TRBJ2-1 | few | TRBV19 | CASNEGDEQFF | TGTGCCAGTAATGAGGGGGATGAGCAGTTCTTC
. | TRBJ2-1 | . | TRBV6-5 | CAGGSPAYNEQFF | TGTGCCGGAGGGAGTCCGGCCTACAATGAGCAGTTCTTC
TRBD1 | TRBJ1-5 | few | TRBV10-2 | CASSGDRAQPQHF | TGCGCCAGCAGTGGGGACAGGGCGCAGCCCCAGCATTTT
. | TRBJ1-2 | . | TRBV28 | CASSFGAVPYGYTF | TGTGCCAGCAGTTTCGGGGCCGTTCCTTATGGCTACACCTTC
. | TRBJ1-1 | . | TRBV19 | CASSILQNTEAFF | TGTGCCAGTAGTATCTTGCAGAACACTGAAGCTTTCTTT
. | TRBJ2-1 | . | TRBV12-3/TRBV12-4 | CASSLAKGEQFF | TGTGCCAGCAGTTTAGCTAAGGGGGAGCAGTTCTTC
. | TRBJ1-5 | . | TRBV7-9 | CASSLEGLSNQPQHF | TGTGCCAGCAGCCTCGAGGGGCTTAGCAATCAGCCCCAGCATTTT
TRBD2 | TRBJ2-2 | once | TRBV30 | CAWSFVTSGRTGELFF | TGTGCCTGGAGTTTTGTGACTAGCGGGCGCACCGGGGAGCTGTTTTTT
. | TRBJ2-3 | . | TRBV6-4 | CARDTDTQYF | TGTGCCAGGGATACAGATACGCAGTATTTT
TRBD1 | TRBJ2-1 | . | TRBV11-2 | CASGGQGYSREQFF | TGTGCCAGCGGAGGACAGGGGTATAGTCGTGAGCAGTTCTTC
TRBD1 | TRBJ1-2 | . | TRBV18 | CASSWDRGAYGYTF | TGTGCCAGCTCATGGGACAGGGGCGCCTATGGCTACACCTTC
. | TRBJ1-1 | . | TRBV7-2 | CASSPQQGNTEAFF | TGTGCCAGCAGCCCCCAACAGGGGAACACTGAAGCTTTCTTT